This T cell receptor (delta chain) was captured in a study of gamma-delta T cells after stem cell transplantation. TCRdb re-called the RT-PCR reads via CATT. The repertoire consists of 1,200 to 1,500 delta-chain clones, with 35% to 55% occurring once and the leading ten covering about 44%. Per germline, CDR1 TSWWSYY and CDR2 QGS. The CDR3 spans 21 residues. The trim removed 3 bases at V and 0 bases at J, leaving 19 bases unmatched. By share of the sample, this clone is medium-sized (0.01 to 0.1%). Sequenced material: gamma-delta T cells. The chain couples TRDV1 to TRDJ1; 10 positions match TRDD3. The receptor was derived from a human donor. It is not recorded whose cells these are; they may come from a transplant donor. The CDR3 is CALGEPFPPNGGYPYTDKLIF. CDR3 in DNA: TGTGCTCTTGGGGAGCCTTTTCCTCCGAATGGGGGATACCCTTACACCGATAAACTCATCTTT.